A single sample is the source of the 9 T cell receptor beta chains below, sequenced in a study of cytomegalovirus exposure and HLA in healthy donors. 60 Vbeta and 13 Jbeta primers were used in PCR. TCRdb's table, derived via immunoSEQ multiplex PCR, lists solely in-frame clones and lacks some. Of approximately 130,000 clones in the sample, roughly 70% were seen once. Sequencing input: PBMCs. The origin of the receptors is a woman in her thirties or forties in good health and CMV-seropositive.

This clone was counted once. The CDR3 loop is CASRGTGRYEQYF. CDR3 sequence (DNA): TGTGCCAGCAGGGGGACAGGGAGATACGAGCAGTACTTC. V and J are TRBV28 and TRBJ2-7; 9 bases are shared with TRBD1. The CDR3 extends over 13 amino acids. V was pared by 6 bases and J by 4 bases, with 4 bases of the junction left unmatched. CDR1 MDHEN and CDR2 SYDVKM come from the germline V gene.

This clone was observed a few times. J is TRBJ1-2 and V is TRBV19; 9 bases are shared with TRBD1. The V gene end was trimmed by 5 bases and the J gene end by 8 bases; junction bases not matched to a gene: 6. Germline loops: CDR1 LNHDA, CDR2 SQIVND (reference sequence). CDR3 size: 13 residues. CDR3 in amino acids: CASSPSGQGGYTF. The CDR3 DNA sequence: TGTGCCAGTAGTCCCTCGGGACAGGGAGGCTACACCTTC. The full variable domain, in which reference TRBV19 and TRBJ1-2 provide the parts outside the CDR3, is DGGITQSPKYLFRKEGQNVTLSCEQNLNHDAMYWYRQDPGQGLRLIYYSQIVNDFQKGDIAEGYSVSREKKESFPLTVTSAQKNPTAFYLCASSPSGQGGYTFGSGTRLTVV.

This sequence joins TRBV11-2 and TRBJ1-5; TRBD1 matches 11 bases. The CDR3 totals 14 residues. The V segment lost 5 bases and the J segment 6 bases; nucleotides outside the gene matches: 3. CDR1 SGHAT and CDR2 FQNNGV come from the germline V gene. Written as DNA, the CDR3 is TGTGCCAGCAGCCGGACAGGGGGCGGTCAGCCCCAGCATTTT. It is translated as CASSRTGGGQPQHF.

V usage is TRBV5-6 and J usage is TRBJ2-6; D not certain. CDR1 SGHDT and CDR2 YYEEEE come from the germline V gene. V shed 4 bases and J shed 3 bases, with 14 bases lying between them. The CDR3 sequence is 16 residues long. CDR3 sequence: CASSPSHGRGANVLTF. CDR3 nucleotide sequence: TGTGCCAGCAGCCCTTCTCATGGGCGTGGGGCCAACGTCCTGACTTTC.

The V gene is TRBV6-5, the J gene TRBJ1-2; maybe TRBD1 (6 bases). The CDR3 length is 11 residues. CDR1 is MNHEY and CDR2 is SVGAGI in the germline V gene. Trimming stripped 4 bases from V and 9 bases from J, with 9 bases between. The CDR3: CASSSTGSYTF. CDR3 bases: TGTGCCAGCAGTTCCACAGGGAGCTACACCTTC.

The chain has TRBV7-8 and TRBJ1-5; no reliable D call. In germline, CDR1 is SGHVS, CDR2 FQNEAQ. The V and J ends lost 2 bases and 6 bases respectively, with 14 bases between them. The CDR3 has 15 amino acids. CDR3 sequence: CASSLIGVGVQPQHF. The CDR3 DNA follows: TGTGCCAGCAGCTTAATCGGGGTCGGGGTTCAGCCCCAGCATTTT.

The chain uses TRBV6-6 and TRBJ2-2; TRBD1 matches at 10 bases. This CDR3 has 16 amino acids. After removal of 4 bases from V and 4 bases from J, the junction contained 6 bases not matched to a gene. Germline CDR1 MNHNY, CDR2 SVGAGI (reference sequence). CDR3 protein: CASSSTGTGVTGELFF. The CDR3 DNA reads as TGTGCCAGCAGTTCCACCGGGACAGGGGTCACCGGGGAGCTGTTTTTT.

The chain employs TRBV6-5 and TRBJ2-1; 10 bases line up with TRBD2. The CDR3 runs 15 residues. V dropped 4 bases and J dropped 7; count of bases not matched to a gene: 7. Germline CDR1 and CDR2: MNHEY and SVGAGI. The DNA of the CDR3 is TGTGCCAGCAGTTTACTAGCGGGGAATAAGAATGAGCAGTTCTTC. Its translation: CASSLLAGNKNEQFF.

This clone has a handful of counts. The gene calls are TRBV29-1 and TRBJ1-4; the D gene is possibly TRBD1 (5 bases). The germline V gene encodes CDR1 SQVTM and CDR2 ANQGSEA. The CDR3 spans 14 residues. V was cut by 3 bases and J by 6 bases, with 14 bases left in between. The DNA of the CDR3 is TGCAGCGTTGACTTTCCAGGGAAGGATGAAAAACTGTTTTTT. This translates into CSVDFPGKDEKLFF.